The source of this TCR beta chain is a study of blood T cell repertoires in COVID-19. Looking at the study overall: Sites across the United States, Italy and Spain contributed samples from acute and convalescent COVID-19. From T cells, B-cell-depleted T cells, or PBMCs came the material, which was cDNA or gDNA.

Germline loops: CDR1 MNHEY, CDR2 SVGAGI. The CDR3 has 15 amino acids. After removal of 5 bases from V and 0 bases from J, the junction contained 4 bases not matched to a gene. Per the original data handling: Amplification with reference gene primers provided the estimates of nucleated cell counts. Using immunoSEQ multiplex PCR, the repertoire was profiled, and TCRdb retains in-frame clones only, with some absent. V and J calls and clone size are those listed in that table; D and trimming were worked out from the DNA. The repertoire holds tens of thousands of clones, with roughly 88% as singletons. The rearrangement uses TRBV6-5 and TRBJ2-1, with 7 bases fitting TRBD2. Sequencing was done on a sample of peripheral blood. This clonotype was obtained from a woman in her 70s with active COVID-19. CDR3 coding DNA: TGTGCCAGCAGTAGAGCGGGGCACTCCTACAATGAGCAGTTCTTC. It encodes CASSRAGHSYNEQFF.